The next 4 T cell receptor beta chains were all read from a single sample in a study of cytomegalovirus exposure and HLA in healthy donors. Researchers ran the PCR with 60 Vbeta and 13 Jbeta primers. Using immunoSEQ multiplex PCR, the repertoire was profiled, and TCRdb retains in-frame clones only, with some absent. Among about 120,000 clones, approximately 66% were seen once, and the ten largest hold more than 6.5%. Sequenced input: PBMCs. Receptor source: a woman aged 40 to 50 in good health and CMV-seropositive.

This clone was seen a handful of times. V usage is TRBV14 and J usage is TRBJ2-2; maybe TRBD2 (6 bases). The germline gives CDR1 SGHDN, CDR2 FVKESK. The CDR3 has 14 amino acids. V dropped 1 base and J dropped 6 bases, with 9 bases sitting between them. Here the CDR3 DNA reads TGTGCCAGCAGCCAAGCTGCGGGGTCCGGGGAGCTGTTTTTT. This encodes CASSQAAGSGELFF.

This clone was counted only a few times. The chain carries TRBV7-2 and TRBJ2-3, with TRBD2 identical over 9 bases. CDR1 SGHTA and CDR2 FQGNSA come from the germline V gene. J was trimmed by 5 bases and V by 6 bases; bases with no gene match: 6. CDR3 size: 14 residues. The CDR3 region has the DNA TGTGCCAGCAGTACGCGGGGGGGAAGAGATACGCAGTATTTT. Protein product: CASSTRGGRDTQYF. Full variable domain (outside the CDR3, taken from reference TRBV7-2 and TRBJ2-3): GAGVSQSPSNKVTEKGKDVELRCDPISGHTALYWYRQSLGQGLEFLIYFQGNSAPDKSGLPSDRFSAERTGGSVSTLTIQRTQQEDSAVYLCASSTRGGRDTQYFGPGTRLTVL.

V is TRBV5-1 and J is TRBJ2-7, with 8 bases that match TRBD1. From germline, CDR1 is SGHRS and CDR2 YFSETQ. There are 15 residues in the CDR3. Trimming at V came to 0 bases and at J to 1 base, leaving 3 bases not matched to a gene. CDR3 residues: CASSLVGTGSYEQYF. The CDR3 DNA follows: TGCGCCAGCAGCTTGGTAGGGACAGGTTCCTACGAGCAGTACTTC.

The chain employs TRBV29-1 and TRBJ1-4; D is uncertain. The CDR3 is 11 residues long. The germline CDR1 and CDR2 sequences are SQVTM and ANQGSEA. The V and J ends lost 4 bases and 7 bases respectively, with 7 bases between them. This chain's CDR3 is CSVVQLEKLFF. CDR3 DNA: TGCAGCGTTGTACAGCTTGAAAAACTGTTTTTT.